This entry features one T cell receptor (beta chain) sequence. This record belongs to a study of cytomegalovirus exposure and HLA in healthy donors. V was trimmed by 7 bases and J by 4 bases, leaving 11 bases between them. Germline-derived CDR1 and CDR2 are MNHNY and SVGAGI (reference sequence). The CDR3 runs 13 residues. 13 Jbeta primers and 60 Vbeta primers were used for the PCR. Here immunoSEQ multiplex PCR was the method, and the copy in TCRdb shows in-frame clones only, minus some. The table records approximately 190,000 clones, 82% of them present only once. The sequencing sample was made of PBMCs. This chain joins TRBV6-6 and TRBJ1-5; weak D call: TRBD1 (5 bases). The clonotype was recovered from a boy between 2 and 10 years old in good health and CMV-seronegative. CDR3 sequence (DNA): TGTGCCAGCACAGGGTCTCGGAATCAGCCCCAGCATTTT. Its translation: CASTGSRNQPQHF.